What follows describes a single T cell receptor beta chain. Here immunoSEQ multiplex PCR was the method, and the copy in TCRdb shows in-frame clones only, minus some. Of some 15,000 clones listed, approximately 82% are singletons. Checkpoint therapy with ipilimumab 1 mg/kg began 14 to 28 days after transplant. This sample is part of a study of ipilimumab plus nivolumab after autologous stem cell transplantation. Germline assignment: CDR1 MNHNY and CDR2 SVGAGI (reference sequence). Trimming took 4 bases from V and 2 from J, leaving 13 bases between them. CDR3 length: 15 residues. The receptor was isolated from a male donor with diffuse large B-cell lymphoma. The J gene is TRBJ2-3, the V gene TRBV6-6, with D possibly TRBD2 on 5 matching bases. The material was PBMCs, obtained in a trial of ipilimumab plus nivolumab as post-transplant consolidation. The CDR3 sequence is CASSSTSSATDTQYF. CDR3 coding DNA: TGTGCCAGCAGTTCCACTAGTTCTGCCACAGATACGCAGTATTTT.